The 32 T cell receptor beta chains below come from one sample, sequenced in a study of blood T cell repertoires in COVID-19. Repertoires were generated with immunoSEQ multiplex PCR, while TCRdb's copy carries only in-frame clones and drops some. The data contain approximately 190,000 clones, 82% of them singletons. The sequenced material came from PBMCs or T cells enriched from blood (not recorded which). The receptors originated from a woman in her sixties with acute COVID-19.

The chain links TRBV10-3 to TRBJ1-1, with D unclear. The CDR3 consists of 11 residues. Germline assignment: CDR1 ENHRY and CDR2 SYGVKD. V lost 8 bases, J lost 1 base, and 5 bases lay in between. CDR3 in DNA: TGTGCCATCGGAGGGAACACTGAAGCTTTCTTT. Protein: CAIGGNTEAFF.

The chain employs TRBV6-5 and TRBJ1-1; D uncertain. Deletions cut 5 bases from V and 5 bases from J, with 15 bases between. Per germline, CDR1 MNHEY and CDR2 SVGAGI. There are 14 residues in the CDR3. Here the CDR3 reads CASSQTPEGTEAFF. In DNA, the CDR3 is TGTGCCAGCAGTCAGACCCCAGAGGGAACTGAAGCTTTCTTT.

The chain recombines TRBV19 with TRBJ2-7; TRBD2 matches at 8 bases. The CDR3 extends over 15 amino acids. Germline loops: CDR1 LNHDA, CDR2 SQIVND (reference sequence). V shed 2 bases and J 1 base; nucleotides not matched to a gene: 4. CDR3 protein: CASSITSGTSYEQYV. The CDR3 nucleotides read TGTGCCAGTAGTATAACTAGCGGCACTTCCTACGAGCAGTACGTC.

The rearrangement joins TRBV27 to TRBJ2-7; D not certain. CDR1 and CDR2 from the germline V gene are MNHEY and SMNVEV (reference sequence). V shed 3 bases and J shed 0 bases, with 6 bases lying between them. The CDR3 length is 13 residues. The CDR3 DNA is TGTGCCAGCAGTTTCCAGGACTCCTACGAGCAGTACTTC. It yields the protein CASSFQDSYEQYF.

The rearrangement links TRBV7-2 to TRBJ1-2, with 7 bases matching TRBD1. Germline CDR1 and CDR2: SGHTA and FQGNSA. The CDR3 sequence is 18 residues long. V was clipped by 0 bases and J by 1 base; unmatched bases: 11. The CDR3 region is CASSLATIRDSLNYGYTF. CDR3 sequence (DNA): TGTGCCAGCAGCTTAGCAACCATCCGGGACAGTCTTAACTATGGCTACACCTTC.

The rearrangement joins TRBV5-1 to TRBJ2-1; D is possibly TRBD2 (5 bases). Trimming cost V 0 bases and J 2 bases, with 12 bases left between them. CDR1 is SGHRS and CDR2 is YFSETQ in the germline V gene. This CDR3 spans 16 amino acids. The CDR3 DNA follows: TGCGCCAGCAGCTTGGTAGACGGGATCACCTACAATGAGCAGTTCTTC. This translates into CASSLVDGITYNEQFF. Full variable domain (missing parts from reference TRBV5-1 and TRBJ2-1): KAGVTQTPRYLIKTRGQQVTLSCSPISGHRSVSWYQQTPGQGLQFLFEYFSETQRNKGNFPGRFSGRQFSNSRSEMNVSTLELGDSALYLCASSLVDGITYNEQFFGPGTRLTVL.

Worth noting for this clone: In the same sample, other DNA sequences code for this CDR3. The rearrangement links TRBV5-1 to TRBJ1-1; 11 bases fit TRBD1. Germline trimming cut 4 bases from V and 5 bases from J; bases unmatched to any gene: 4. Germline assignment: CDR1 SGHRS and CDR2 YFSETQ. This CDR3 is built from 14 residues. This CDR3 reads CASSPGTGGTEAFF. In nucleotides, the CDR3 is TGCGCCAGCAGCCCCGGGACAGGGGGAACTGAAGCTTTCTTT. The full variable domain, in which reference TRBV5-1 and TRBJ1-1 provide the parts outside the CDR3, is KAGVTQTPRYLIKTRGQQVTLSCSPISGHRSVSWYQQTPGQGLQFLFEYFSETQRNKGNFPGRFSGRQFSNSRSEMNVSTLELGDSALYLCASSPGTGGTEAFFGQGTRLTVV.

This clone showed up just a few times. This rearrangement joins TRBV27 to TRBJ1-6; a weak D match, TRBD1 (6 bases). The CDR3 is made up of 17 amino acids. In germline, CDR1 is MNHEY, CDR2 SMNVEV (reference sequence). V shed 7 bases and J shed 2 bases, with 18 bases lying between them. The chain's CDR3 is CASTVRLQGPYNSPLHF. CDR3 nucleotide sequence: TGTGCCAGCACAGTGAGGTTACAGGGTCCCTATAATTCACCCCTCCACTTT.

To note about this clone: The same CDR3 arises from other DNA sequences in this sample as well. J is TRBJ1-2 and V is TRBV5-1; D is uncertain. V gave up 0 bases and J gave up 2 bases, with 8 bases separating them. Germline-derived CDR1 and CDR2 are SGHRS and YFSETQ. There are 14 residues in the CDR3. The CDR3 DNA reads TGCGCCAGCAGCTTGGGCACTGCGAACTATGGCTACACCTTC. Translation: CASSLGTANYGYTF.

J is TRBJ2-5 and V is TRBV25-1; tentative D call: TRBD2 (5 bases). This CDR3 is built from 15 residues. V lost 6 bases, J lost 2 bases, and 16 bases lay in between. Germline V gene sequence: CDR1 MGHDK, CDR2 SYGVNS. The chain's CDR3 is CASSRGDLYQETQYF. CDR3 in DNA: TGTGCCAGCAGCCGGGGAGACCTGTATCAAGAGACCCAGTACTTC.

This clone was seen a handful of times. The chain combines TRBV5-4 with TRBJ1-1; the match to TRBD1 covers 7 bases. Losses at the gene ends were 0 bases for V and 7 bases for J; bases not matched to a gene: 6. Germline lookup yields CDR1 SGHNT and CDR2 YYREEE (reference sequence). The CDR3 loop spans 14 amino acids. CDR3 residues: CASSLGQGGVEAFF. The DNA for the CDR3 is TGTGCCAGCAGCTTGGGGCAAGGGGGCGTTGAAGCTTTCTTT.

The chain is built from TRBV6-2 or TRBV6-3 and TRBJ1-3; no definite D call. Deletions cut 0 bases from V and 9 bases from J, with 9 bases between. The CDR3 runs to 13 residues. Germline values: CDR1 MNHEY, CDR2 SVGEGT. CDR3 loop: CASSYSVRGTIYF. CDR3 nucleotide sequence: TGTGCCAGCAGTTACTCGGTCCGGGGCACCATATATTTT.

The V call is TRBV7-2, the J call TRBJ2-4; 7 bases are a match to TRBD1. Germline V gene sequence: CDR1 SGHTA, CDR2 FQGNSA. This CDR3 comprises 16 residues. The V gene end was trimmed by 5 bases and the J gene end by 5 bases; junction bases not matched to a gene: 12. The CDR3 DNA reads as TGTGCCAGCAGCCTACGGACAGGTCTCTCCCAAAACATTCAGTACTTC. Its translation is CASSLRTGLSQNIQYF.

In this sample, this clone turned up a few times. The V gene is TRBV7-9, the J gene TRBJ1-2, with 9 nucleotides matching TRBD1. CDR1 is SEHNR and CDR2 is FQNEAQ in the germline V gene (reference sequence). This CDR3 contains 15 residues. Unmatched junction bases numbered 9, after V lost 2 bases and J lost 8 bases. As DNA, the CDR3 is TGTGCCAGCAGCTTACTCCGGGACAGGGCGGACGGCTACACCTTC. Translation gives CASSLLRDRADGYTF.

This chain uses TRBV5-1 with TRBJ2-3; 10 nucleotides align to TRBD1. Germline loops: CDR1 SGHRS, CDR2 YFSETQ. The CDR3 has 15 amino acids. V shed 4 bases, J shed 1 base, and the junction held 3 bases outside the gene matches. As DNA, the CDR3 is TGCGCCAGCAGCATAGGACAGGGGGGCACAGATACGCAGTATTTT. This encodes CASSIGQGGTDTQYF.

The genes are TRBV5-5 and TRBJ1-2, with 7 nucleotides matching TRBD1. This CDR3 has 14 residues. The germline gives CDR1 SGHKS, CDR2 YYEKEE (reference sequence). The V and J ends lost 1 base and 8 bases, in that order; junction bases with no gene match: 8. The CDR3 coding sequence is TGTGCCAGCAGCTTGAACCCGCCGGGACAGGGCTACACCTTC. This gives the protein CASSLNPPGQGYTF.

The CDR3 DNA sequence: TGTGCCAGCAGCTCTACTTCGAGCGTCGGGGAGCTGTTTTTT. Its protein is CASSSTSSVGELFF. This chain uses TRBV5-5 with TRBJ2-2; D unclear. CDR3 length equals 14 residues. The germline gives CDR1 SGHKS, CDR2 YYEKEE (reference sequence). The germline V and J ends were trimmed by 3 bases and 7 bases, with 13 bases remaining between them.

The CDR3 coding sequence is TGTGCCAGCAGCCCGGTGGGGGGTTCGGGCGAGCAGTACGTC. It encodes CASSPVGGSGEQYV. The rearrangement links TRBV7-6 to TRBJ2-7; TRBD2 is a possible D gene (6 bases). Germline lookup yields CDR1 SGHVS and CDR2 FNYEAQ. The CDR3 has 14 amino acids. V lost 5 bases and J 6 bases, leaving 17 bases between the germline ends.

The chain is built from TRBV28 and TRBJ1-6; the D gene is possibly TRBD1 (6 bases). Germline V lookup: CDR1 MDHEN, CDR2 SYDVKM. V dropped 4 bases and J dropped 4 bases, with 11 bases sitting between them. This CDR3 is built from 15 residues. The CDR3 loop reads CASSSGQLYNSPLHF. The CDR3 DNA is TGTGCCAGCAGTTCCGGACAGCTGTATAATTCACCCCTCCACTTT.

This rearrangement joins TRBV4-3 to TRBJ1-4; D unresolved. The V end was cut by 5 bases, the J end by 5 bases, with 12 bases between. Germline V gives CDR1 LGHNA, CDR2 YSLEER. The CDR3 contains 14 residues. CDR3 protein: CASSARVRNEKLFF. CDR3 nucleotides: TGCGCCAGCAGCGCCCGGGTGCGGAATGAAAAACTGTTTTTT.

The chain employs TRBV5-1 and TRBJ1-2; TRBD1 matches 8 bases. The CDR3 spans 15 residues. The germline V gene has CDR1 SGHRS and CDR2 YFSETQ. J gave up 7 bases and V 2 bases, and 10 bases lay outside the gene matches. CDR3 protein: CASSFSTSGGGGYTF. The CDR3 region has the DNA TGCGCCAGCAGCTTTAGCACCTCAGGGGGCGGTGGCTACACCTTC.

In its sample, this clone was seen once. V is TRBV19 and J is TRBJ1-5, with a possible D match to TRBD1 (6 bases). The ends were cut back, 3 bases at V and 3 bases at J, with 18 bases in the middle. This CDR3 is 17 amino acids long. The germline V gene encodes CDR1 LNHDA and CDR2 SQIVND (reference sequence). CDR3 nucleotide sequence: TGTGCCAGTAGTATTTCGCGGGGGGCTCAGGACAATCAGCCCCAGCATTTT. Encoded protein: CASSISRGAQDNQPQHF.

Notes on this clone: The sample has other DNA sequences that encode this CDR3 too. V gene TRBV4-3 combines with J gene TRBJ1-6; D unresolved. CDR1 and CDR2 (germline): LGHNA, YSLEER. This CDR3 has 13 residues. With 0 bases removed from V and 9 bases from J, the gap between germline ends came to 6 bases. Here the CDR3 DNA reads TGCGCCAGCAGCCAAGAGCCAGGTTCACCCCTCCACTTT. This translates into CASSQEPGSPLHF.

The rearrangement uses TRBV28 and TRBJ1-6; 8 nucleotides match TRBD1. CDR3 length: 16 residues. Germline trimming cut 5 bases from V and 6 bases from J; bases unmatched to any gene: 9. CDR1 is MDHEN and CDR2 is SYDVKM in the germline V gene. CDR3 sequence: CASSPTPDRANSPLHF. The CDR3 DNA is TGTGCCAGCAGTCCCACCCCGGACAGGGCTAATTCACCCCTCCACTTT. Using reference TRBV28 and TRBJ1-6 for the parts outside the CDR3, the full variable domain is DVKVTQSSRYLVKRTGEKVFLECVQDMDHENMFWYRQDPGLGLRLIYFSYDVKMKEKGDIPEGYSVSREKKERFSLILESASTNQTSMYLCASSPTPDRANSPLHFGNGTRLTVT.

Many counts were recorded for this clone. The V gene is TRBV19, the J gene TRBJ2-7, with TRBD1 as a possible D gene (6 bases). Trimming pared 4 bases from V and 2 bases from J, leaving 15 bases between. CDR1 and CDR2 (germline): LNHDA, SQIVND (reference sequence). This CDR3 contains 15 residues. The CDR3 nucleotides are TGTGCCAGTAGTACCTTGGACAGAACTACCTACGAGCAGTACTTC. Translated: CASSTLDRTTYEQYF.

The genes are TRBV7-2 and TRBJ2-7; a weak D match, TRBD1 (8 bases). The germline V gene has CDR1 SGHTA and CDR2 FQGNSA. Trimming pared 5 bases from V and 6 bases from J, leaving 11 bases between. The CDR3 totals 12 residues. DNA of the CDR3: TGTGCCAGCAGCCACAGGGGGGGCGAGCAGTACGTC. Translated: CASSHRGGEQYV.

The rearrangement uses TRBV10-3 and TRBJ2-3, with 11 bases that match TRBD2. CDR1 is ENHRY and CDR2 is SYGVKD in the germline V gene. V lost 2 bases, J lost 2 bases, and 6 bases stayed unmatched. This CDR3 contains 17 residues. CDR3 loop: CAISERGSGGDTDTQYF. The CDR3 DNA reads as TGTGCCATCAGTGAGAGGGGTAGCGGGGGGGACACAGATACGCAGTATTTT.

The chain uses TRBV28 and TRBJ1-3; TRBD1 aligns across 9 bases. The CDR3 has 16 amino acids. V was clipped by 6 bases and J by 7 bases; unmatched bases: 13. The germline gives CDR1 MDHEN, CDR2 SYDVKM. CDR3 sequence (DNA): TGTGCCAGCAGGCTACAGGGGGCGCGGTTCGGCAACACCATATATTTT. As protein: CASRLQGARFGNTIYF. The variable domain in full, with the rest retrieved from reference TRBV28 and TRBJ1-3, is DVKVTQSSRYLVKRTGEKVFLECVQDMDHENMFWYRQDPGLGLRLIYFSYDVKMKEKGDIPEGYSVSREKKERFSLILESASTNQTSMYLCASRLQGARFGNTIYFGEGSWLTVV.

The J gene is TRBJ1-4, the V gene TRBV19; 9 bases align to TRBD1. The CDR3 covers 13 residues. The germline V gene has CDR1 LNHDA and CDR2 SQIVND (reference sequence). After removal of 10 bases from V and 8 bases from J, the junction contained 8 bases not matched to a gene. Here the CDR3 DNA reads TGTGCCACCCAACAGGGGGCTGGAGAAAAACTGTTTTTT. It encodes CATQQGAGEKLFF.

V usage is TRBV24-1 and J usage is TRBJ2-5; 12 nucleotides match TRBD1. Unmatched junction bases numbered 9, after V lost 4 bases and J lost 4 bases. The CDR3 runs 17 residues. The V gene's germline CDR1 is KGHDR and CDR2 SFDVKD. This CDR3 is CATSEPPGQGAGETQYF. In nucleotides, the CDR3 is TGTGCCACCAGTGAGCCACCGGGACAGGGGGCAGGAGAGACCCAGTACTTC.

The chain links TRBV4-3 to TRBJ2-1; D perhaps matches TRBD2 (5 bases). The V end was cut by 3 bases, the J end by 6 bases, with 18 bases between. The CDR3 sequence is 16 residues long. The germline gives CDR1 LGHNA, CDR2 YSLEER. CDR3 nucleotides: TGCGCCAGCAGCCATCCGGGGAGTATTTCCCCCAATGAGCAGTTCTTC. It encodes CASSHPGSISPNEQFF.

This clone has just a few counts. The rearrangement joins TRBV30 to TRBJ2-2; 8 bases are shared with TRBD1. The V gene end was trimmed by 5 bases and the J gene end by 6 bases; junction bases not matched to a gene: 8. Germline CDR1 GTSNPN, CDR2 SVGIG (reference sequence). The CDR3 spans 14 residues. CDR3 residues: CAWLGTGGPGELFF. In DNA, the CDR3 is TGTGCCTGGCTGGGGACAGGCGGCCCCGGGGAGCTGTTTTTT.